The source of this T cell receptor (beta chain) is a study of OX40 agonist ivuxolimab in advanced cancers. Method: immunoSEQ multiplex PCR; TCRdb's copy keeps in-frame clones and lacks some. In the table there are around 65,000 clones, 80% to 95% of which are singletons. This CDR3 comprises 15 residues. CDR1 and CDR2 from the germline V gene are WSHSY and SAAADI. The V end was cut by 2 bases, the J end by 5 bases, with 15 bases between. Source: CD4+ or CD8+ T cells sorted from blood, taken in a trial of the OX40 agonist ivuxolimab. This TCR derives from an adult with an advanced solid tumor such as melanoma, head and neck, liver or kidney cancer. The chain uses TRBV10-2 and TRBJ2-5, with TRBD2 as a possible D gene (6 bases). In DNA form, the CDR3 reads TGCGCCAGCAGTGAGCCGGGACTGGGTATCGAGACCCAGTACTTC. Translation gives CASSEPGLGIETQYF.